The 4 T cell receptor beta chains given below trace back to one sample, sequenced in a study of T-cell reconstitution after alpha-beta-depleted transplantation in children. The TCRbeta library was prepared with unique molecular identifiers. TCRdb passed the PCR reads through MiXCR, listing each CDR3 protein once. The sample carries about 440,000 distinct CDR3 sequences, over 40% recorded once. Sequencing was performed on PBMCs, taken before TCRalphabeta/CD19-depleted stem cell transplant. These receptors were collected from a girl between 2 and 10 years old with aplastic anemia, due to receive a stem cell transplant.

The table lists this clonotype with a few counts. The chain is built from TRBV12-3 or TRBV12-4 and TRBJ2-1, with 12 bases that match TRBD2. The CDR3 is 17 amino acids. V gave up 1 base and J gave up 0 bases; unmatched junction bases: 1. The CDR3 sequence is CASSLGTSGVSYNEQFF. CDR3 nucleotide sequence: TGTGCCAGCAGTTTAGGGACTAGCGGGGTCTCCTACAATGAGCAGTTCTTC.

V is TRBV28 and J is TRBJ2-1; 11 bases match TRBD2. Germline values: CDR1 MDHEN, CDR2 SYDVKM. CDR3 length equals 16 residues. V shed 4 bases, J shed 4 bases, and the junction held 6 bases outside the gene matches. CDR3 protein: CASSSASGGHYNEQFF. The CDR3 DNA reads as TGTGCCAGCAGTTCTGCTAGCGGGGGGCATTACAATGAGCAGTTCTTC.

The chain couples TRBV5-4 to TRBJ2-2, with D hard to call. The CDR3 consists of 14 residues. V was pared by 0 bases and J by 2 bases, with 5 bases between. Germline V gene sequence: CDR1 SGHNT, CDR2 YYREEE (reference sequence). The CDR3 loop reads CASSLDYNTGELFF. The CDR3 bases are TGTGCCAGCAGCTTGGACTATAACACCGGGGAGCTGTTTTTT.

The gene calls are TRBV6-1 and TRBJ1-1, with 10 nucleotides matching TRBD1. CDR1 is MNHNS, CDR2 SASEGT, per germline. The CDR3 consists of 14 residues. V shed 7 bases, J shed 4 bases, and the junction held 6 bases outside the gene matches. CDR3 DNA sequence: TGTGCCAGCACTCCTAGGACAGGGGGCACTGAAGCTTTCTTT. It yields the protein CASTPRTGGTEAFF.